This T cell receptor beta chain is from a study of lymphopenia after photon versus proton radiotherapy. Study-level points and caveats: Larger post-nadir TCR diversity loss correlated inversely with survival in deceased patients. Under photons, naive T cells and diversity fell while effector/memory populations rose. After lymphocyte nadir, photon-treated repertoires showed oligoclonal expansion, especially CD8+ Temra.

Germline CDR1 is SGHVS and CDR2 is FNYEAQ. V was trimmed by 2 bases and J by 3 bases, leaving 10 bases between them. This CDR3 is 14 amino acids long. Assay: immunoSEQ multiplex PCR; the TCRdb copy retains only in-frame clones and omits some. The sample yields about 39,000 clones, approximately 90% seen once. This clone was found a few times. Its antigen remains unknown. The specimen was peripheral blood, collected from a patient treated with photon-based radiotherapy. The chain is built from TRBV7-6 and TRBJ1-1; the D gene is possibly TRBD1 (6 bases). The receptor was derived from a man aged 55-75 years with cholangiocarcinoma. CDR3 in amino acids: CASSLRGYDTEAFF. CDR3 in DNA: TGTGCCAGCAGCTTAAGGGGGTACGACACTGAAGCTTTCTTT. The full variable domain, with the rest looked up from reference TRBV7-6 and TRBJ1-1, is GAGVSQSPRYKVTKRGQDVALRCDPISGHVSLYWYRQALGQGPEFLTYFNYEAQQDKSGLPNDRFSAERPEGSISTLTIQRTEQRDSAMYRCASSLRGYDTEAFFGQGTRLTVV.